This TCR beta chain was recorded in a study of T cell repertoires in cytomegalovirus infection. Study details: Selection of CMV epitopes for the study included recently identified HLA-C-restricted and well-studied HLA-B-restricted ones. Public TCR beta signatures indicated both CMV infection and matching HLA type.

Deletions cut 5 bases from V and 6 bases from J, with 13 bases between. The CDR3 is made up of 14 amino acids. Germline V gene sequence: CDR1 SGHTA, CDR2 FQGNSA. TCRdb re-derived calls from the reads in MiXCR, one entry per CDR3 protein. The sample comprises about 500,000 distinct CDR3 sequences, 30% to 40% of which are singletons, and roughly a sixth rests with the top ten. Regarding this clonotype: The antigen is undetermined.

This receptor was identified in a human donor in good health (CMV status not recorded). Some clones in this sample may be carry-over from other donors' samples. The input for sequencing was cultured PBMCs, taken from culture after CMV antigen stimulation. This chain joins TRBV7-2 and TRBJ2-2; D remains unclear. This chain's CDR3 is CASSPPRRAGELFF. DNA of the CDR3: TGTGCCAGCAGCCCCCCCCGGAGAGCCGGGGAGCTGTTTTTT.